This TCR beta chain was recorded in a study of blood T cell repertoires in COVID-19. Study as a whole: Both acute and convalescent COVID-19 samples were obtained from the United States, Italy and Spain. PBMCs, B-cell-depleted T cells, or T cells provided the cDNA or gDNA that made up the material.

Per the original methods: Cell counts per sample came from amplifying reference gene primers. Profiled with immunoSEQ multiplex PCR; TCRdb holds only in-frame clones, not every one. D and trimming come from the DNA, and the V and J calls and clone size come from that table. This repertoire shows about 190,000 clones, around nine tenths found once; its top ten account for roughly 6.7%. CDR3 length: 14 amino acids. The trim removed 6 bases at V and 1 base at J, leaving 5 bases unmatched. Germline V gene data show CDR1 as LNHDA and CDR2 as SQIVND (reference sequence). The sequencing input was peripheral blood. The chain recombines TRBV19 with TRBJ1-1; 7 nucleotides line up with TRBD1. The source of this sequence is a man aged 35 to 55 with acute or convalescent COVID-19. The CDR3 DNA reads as TGTGCCAGTAGAGAGACAGGGACGAACACTGAAGCTTTCTTT. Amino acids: CASRETGTNTEAFF.